Listed below are T cell receptor beta chains from one sample, sequenced in a study of cytomegalovirus exposure and HLA in healthy donors. Measured with immunoSEQ multiplex PCR; TCRdb has only the in-frame clones, and not every one. The table records 120,000 or so clones, 80% of them present only once. Input material: PBMCs. Source of these receptors: a female donor in good health and CMV-seronegative. CDR3s include the opening cysteine and the closing phenylalanine or tryptophan. D genes are given only for firm matches. For some rows the clone size is stated as once, few or many, or as a class when expanded; others skip it.

cdr3_aa,cdr3_nt,j_call,d_call,v_call,clone_size
CASSFPPVQGSTDTQYF,TGTGCCAGCAGCTTCCCCCCCGTACAGGGGAGCACAGATACGCAGTATTTT,TRBJ2-3,TRBD1,TRBV7-9,.
CASSIQRGGTEAFF,TGTGCCAGTAGTATCCAAAGGGGAGGAACTGAAGCTTTCTTT,TRBJ1-1,.,TRBV19,.
CASSPSTGYTNEKLFF,TGTGCCAGCAGCCCCTCTACAGGTTATACTAATGAAAAACTGTTTTTT,TRBJ1-4,.,TRBV7-9,.
CASSGWDTAIGEQYF,TGTGCCAGCAGTGGATGGGACACCGCCATCGGGGAGCAGTACTTC,TRBJ2-7,.,TRBV6-1,.
CASSRAGSVGRTDTQYF,TGTGCCAGCAGCAGGGCGGGTTCGGTCGGGAGGACCGATACGCAGTATTTT,TRBJ2-3,TRBD2,TRBV7-3,.
CASIGPGLAGYNEQFF,TGTGCCAGCATCGGACCGGGACTAGCGGGATACAATGAGCAGTTCTTC,TRBJ2-1,TRBD2,TRBV11-2,.
CASSHPLRVDRGGEEKLFF,TGCGCCAGCAGTCACCCCCTTCGGGTAGATCGGGGAGGGGAAGAAAAACTGTTTTTT,TRBJ1-4,.,TRBV23-1,.
CAQKTGKETQYF,TGTGCCCAAAAGACAGGGAAAGAGACCCAGTACTTC,TRBJ2-5,TRBD1,TRBV30,.
CASSPLGQGYGYTF,TGTGCCAGCAGCCCCCTAGGACAGGGCTATGGCTACACCTTC,TRBJ1-2,TRBD1,TRBV7-2,.
CASGGISGTGELFF,TGCGCCAGCGGAGGGATTTCGGGCACCGGGGAGCTGTTTTTT,TRBJ2-2,.,TRBV5-1,few